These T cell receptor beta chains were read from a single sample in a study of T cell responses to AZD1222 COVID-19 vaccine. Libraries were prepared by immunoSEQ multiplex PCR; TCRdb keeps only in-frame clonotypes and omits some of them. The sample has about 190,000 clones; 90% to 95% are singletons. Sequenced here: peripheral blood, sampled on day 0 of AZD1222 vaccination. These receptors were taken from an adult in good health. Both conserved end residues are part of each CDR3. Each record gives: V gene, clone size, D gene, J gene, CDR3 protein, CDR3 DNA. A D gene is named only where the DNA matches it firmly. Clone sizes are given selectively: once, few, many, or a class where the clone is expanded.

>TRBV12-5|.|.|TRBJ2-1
CASGSRRDEQFF
TGTGCTAGTGGTTCCAGGAGGGATGAGCAGTTCTTC
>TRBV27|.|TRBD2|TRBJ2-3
CASRKLGTTADTQYF
TGTGCCAGCAGGAAGCTCGGGACTACCGCAGATACGCAGTATTTT
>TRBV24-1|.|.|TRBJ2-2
CATSDFGGLDTGELFF
TGTGCCACCAGTGATTTTGGGGGGCTGGACACCGGGGAGCTGTTTTTT
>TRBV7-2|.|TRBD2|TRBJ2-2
CASSSPSGSVGELFF
TGTGCCAGCAGCTCCCCTAGCGGGAGTGTCGGGGAGCTGTTTTTT
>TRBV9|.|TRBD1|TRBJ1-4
CASTSGTVNEKLFF
TGTGCCAGCACCTCCGGGACAGTTAATGAAAAACTGTTTTTT
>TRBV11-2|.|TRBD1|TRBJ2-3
CASSLGDRSTDTQYF
TGTGCCAGCAGCTTAGGGGACAGGAGCACAGATACGCAGTATTTT
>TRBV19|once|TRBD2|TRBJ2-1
CASSIAGGRNEQFF
TGTGCCAGTAGTATAGCGGGAGGTCGGAATGAGCAGTTCTTC
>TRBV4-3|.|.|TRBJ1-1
CASSQDLASEAFF
TGCGCCAGCAGCCAAGATCTTGCGTCTGAAGCTTTCTTT
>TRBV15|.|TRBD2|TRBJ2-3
CATSSGRLAGGPVSRTDTQYF
TGTGCCACCAGCAGTGGGAGACTAGCGGGAGGGCCAGTCTCCCGTACAGATACGCAGTATTTT
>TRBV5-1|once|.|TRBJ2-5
CASSDPRQPGQETQYF
TGCGCCAGCAGCGACCCGAGACAGCCAGGCCAAGAGACCCAGTACTTC